These T cell receptor beta chains were read from a single sample in a study of siplizumab effects on memory and regulatory T cells. This table comes from immunoSEQ multiplex PCR, and its TCRdb copy is limited to in-frame clones, with some not included. The table includes tens of thousands of clones, around 96% detected once. Sequenced input: naive CD8+ T cells sorted from blood. The source is a human donor in good health. CDR3s include the opening cysteine and the closing phenylalanine or tryptophan. A D gene is named only where the DNA matches it firmly. Some rows have no size entry. The others give once, few or many, or a class for an expanded clone.

TRBJ2-7 | . | TRBD2 | TRBV11-2 | TGTGCCAGCAGCTTAGAGGCGGGGGGTAGCTACGAGCAGTACTTC | CASSLEAGGSYEQYF
TRBJ2-1 | . | . | TRBV5-6 | TGTGCCAGCAGTTTACAGGGGGAGGGTTACAATGAGCAGTTCTTC | CASSLQGEGYNEQFF
TRBJ2-7 | . | . | TRBV2 | TGTGCCAGCAATGTGGGGGTCGAGCAGTACTTC | CASNVGVEQYF
TRBJ1-1 | . | . | TRBV1 | TGCACCAGCAGCCAAGATCCGGGGGAAGGTAATTCCATGAACACTGAAGCTTTCTTT | CTSSQDPGEGNSMNTEAFF
TRBJ2-5 | . | . | TRBV13 | TGTGCCAGCAGCTTAGGGGCCCAAGAGACCCAGTACTTC | CASSLGAQETQYF
TRBJ2-1 | . | . | TRBV7-9 | TGTGCCAGCAGCTTAGTGTTAAGGGGGGATGAGCAGTTCTTC | CASSLVLRGDEQFF
TRBJ1-2 | . | . | TRBV6-5 | TGTGCCAGCAGTTACCGGGCAGACTATGGCTACACCTTC | CASSYRADYGYTF
TRBJ2-5 | . | . | TRBV4-2 | TGTGCCAGCAGCCAAGAAGAGACCCAGTACTTC | CASSQEETQYF
TRBJ2-3 | once | . | TRBV6-5 | TGTGCCAGCAGCCAAGCAGATACGCAGTATTTT | CASSQADTQYF
TRBJ2-1 | . | . | TRBV4-2 | TGTGCCAGCAGCCAGGGGGTAGCGAGCTCCTACAATGAGCAGTTCTTC | CASSQGVASSYNEQFF
TRBJ1-3 | . | TRBD1 | TRBV5-4 | TGTGCCAGCAGCCCACAGGGGTCTGGAAACACCATATATTTT | CASSPQGSGNTIYF
TRBJ2-3 | once | TRBD2 | TRBV5-6 | TGTGCCAGCAGCTCCGGACTAGCGGGGATGGATACGCAGTATTTT | CASSSGLAGMDTQYF
TRBJ2-3 | . | . | TRBV13 | TGTGCCAGCAGTCAAACCACATCCCGGGCCTACACAGATACGCAGTATTTT | CASSQTTSRAYTDTQYF
TRBJ1-1 | . | . | TRBV4-1 | TGCGCCAGCAGCCAGATGGGGACGGGTCTCGCTGAAGCTTTCTTT | CASSQMGTGLAEAFF
TRBJ2-2 | . | TRBD2 | TRBV25-1 | TGTGCCAGCAGTGAAGCACTAGCGGGGTCCGCCGGGGAGCTGTTTTTT | CASSEALAGSAGELFF
TRBJ1-6 | . | TRBD1 | TRBV28 | TGTGCCAGCAGTTTAGGATCGTGGAATCCGGACAGGGTGAGGGATTCACCCCTCCACTTT | CASSLGSWNPDRVRDSPLHF